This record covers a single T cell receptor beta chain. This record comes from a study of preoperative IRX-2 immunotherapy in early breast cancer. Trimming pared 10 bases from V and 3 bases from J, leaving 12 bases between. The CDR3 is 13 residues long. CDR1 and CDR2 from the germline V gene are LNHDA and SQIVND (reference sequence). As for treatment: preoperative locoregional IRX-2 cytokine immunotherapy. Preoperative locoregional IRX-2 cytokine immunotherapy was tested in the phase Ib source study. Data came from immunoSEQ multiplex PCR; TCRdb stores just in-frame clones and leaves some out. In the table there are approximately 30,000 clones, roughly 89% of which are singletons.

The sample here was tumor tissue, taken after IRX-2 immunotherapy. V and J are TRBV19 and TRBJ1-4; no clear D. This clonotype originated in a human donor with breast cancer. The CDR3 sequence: CATRSVANEKLFF. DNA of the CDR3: TGTGCCACCCGGTCGGTGGCTAATGAAAAACTGTTTTTT.